These 9 T cell receptor beta chains originate from one sample sequenced in a study of T cell changes during pregnancy in multiple sclerosis. The table came from immunoSEQ multiplex PCR; TCRdb's copy has only in-frame clones and leaves some out. The sample includes over 40,000 clones, under 90% seen only once; the top ten take 4.7%. Sequenced material: peripheral blood, taken in the second trimester of pregnancy. The receptors were sampled from a female donor in good health, enrolled as a control in a pregnancy study.

This clone has more than one count but fewer than ten. The rearrangement joins TRBV5-6 to TRBJ1-1, with D unclear. Germline-derived CDR1 and CDR2 are SGHDT and YYEEEE. V gave up 1 base and J gave up 5 bases, with 12 bases separating them. The CDR3 extends over 14 amino acids. The CDR3 DNA follows: TGTGCCAGCAGCTTGAACCTCCTGAGGACTGAAGCTTTCTTT. It codes for CASSLNLLRTEAFF.

Note on this clone: One junction end disagrees with the germline gene, perhaps due to a read error. The chain uses TRBV7-9 and TRBJ1-5, with D maybe TRBD1 (5 bases). Germline CDR1 is SEHNR and CDR2 is FQNEAQ (reference sequence). The CDR3 is made up of 15 amino acids. The CDR3 protein is CASSLASGPNQPQHF. As DNA, the CDR3 is TGTGCCAGCAGCCTAGCCTCAGGGCCCAATCAGCCCCAGCATTTT.

The chain has TRBV27 and TRBJ1-2, with D possibly being TRBD1 (6 bases). From germline, CDR1 is MNHEY and CDR2 SMNVEV (reference sequence). The CDR3 length is 13 residues. CDR3 amino acids: CATTGFANEGYTF. The CDR3 region has the DNA TGTGCTACTACAGGGTTTGCGAATGAGGGCTACACCTTC.

The rearrangement uses TRBV5-6 and TRBJ1-6, with D unclear. Germline CDR1 and CDR2: SGHDT and YYEEEE. V lost 2 bases to trimming and J lost 6 bases, with 9 bases between them. CDR3 length: 14 residues. The CDR3 DNA reads TGTGCCAGCAGCTTTCCGGGTAGTAATTCACCCCTCCACTTT. Translating gives CASSFPGSNSPLHF.

The chain joins TRBV6-4 to TRBJ1-2; the D is unclear. The germline V and J ends were trimmed by 6 bases and 8 bases, with 10 bases remaining between them. The CDR3 consists of 11 residues. Per germline, CDR1 MRHNA and CDR2 SNTAGT. The CDR3 DNA reads TGTGCCAGCAGGGAGGGATTGGGCTACACCTTC. This gives the protein CASREGLGYTF.

This chain uses TRBV6-5 with TRBJ2-5, with 9 bases fitting TRBD2. From germline, CDR1 is MNHEY and CDR2 SVGAGI. V shed 5 bases, J shed 5 bases, and the junction held 3 bases outside the gene matches. The CDR3 consists of 13 residues. CDR3 DNA: TGTGCCAGCAGTCTAGCGGGGCTTGAGACCCAGTACTTC. It is translated as CASSLAGLETQYF.

The chain combines TRBV30 with TRBJ2-3; D possibly corresponds to TRBD1 (5 bases). CDR3 length: 13 amino acids. V was shortened by 1 base and J by 4 bases, with 9 bases between the two germline ends. Germline V gene data show CDR1 as GTSNPN and CDR2 as SVGIG (reference sequence). CDR3 DNA: TGTGCCTGGAGTGCAGGGAACGCAGATACGCAGTATTTT. It translates to CAWSAGNADTQYF. Using reference TRBV30 and TRBJ2-3 for the parts outside the CDR3, the full variable domain is SQTIHQWPATLVQPVGSPLSLECTVEGTSNPNLYWYRQAAGRGLQLLFYSVGIGQISSEVPQNLSASRPQDRQFILSSKKLLLSDSGFYLCAWSAGNADTQYFGPGTRLTVL.

The chain carries TRBV11-3 and TRBJ2-2, with D hard to call. In germline, CDR1 is SGHNT, CDR2 YENEEA. The CDR3 has 12 residues. Trimming shortened V by 3 bases and J by 6 bases, and 5 bases separated the two germline ends. For the CDR3, the DNA is TGTGCCAGCAGCTTTCGGGCCGGGGAGCTGTTTTTT. Protein product: CASSFRAGELFF.

The V gene is TRBV13, the J gene TRBJ2-3; D is undetermined. Germline-derived CDR1 and CDR2 are PRHDT and FYEKMQ (reference sequence). Trimming removed 7 bases at V and 0 bases at J, with 8 bases between. The CDR3 totals 13 residues. Written as DNA, the CDR3 is TGTGCCAGCACCTACCCCAGCACAGATACGCAGTATTTT. It specifies CASTYPSTDTQYF.